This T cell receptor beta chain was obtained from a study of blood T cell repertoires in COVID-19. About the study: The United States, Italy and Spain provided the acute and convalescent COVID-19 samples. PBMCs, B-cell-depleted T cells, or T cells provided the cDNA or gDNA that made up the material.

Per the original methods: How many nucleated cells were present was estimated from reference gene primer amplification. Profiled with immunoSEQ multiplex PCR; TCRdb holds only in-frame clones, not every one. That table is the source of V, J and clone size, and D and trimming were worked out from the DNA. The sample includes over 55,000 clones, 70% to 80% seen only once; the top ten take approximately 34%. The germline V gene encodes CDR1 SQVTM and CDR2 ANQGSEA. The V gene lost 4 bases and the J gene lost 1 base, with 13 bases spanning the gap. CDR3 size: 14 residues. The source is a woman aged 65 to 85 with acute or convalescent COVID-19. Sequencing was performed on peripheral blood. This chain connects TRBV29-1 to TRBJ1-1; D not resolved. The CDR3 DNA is TGCAGCGTTGGTCGGGGAAAGGGGAACACTGAAGCTTTCTTT. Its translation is CSVGRGKGNTEAFF. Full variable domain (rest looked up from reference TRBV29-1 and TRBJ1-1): SAVISQKPSRDICQRGTSLTIQCQVDSQVTMMFWYRQQPGQSLTLIATANQGSEATYESGFVIDKFPISRPNLTFSTLTVSNMSPEDSSIYLCSVGRGKGNTEAFFGQGTRLTVV.